What follows is one T cell receptor (beta chain) and its context. Its specificity is unknown. These data originate in a study of T cell responses to AZD1222 COVID-19 vaccine. Points from the study as a whole: There were repertoire samples only from the period after the peak T cell response. Just a handful of AZD1222 recipients tested seropositive at baseline.

Clones were sequenced by immunoSEQ multiplex PCR, and TCRdb holds only the in-frame ones, with some missing. The table includes 150,000 to 200,000 clones, around 90% detected once. This TCR was sampled from an adult in good health. The material sequenced was peripheral blood, taken on day 0 of AZD1222 vaccination.

The CDR3 nucleotides read TGTGCCAGCAGCTTGGACTTCATGCCAAAAAAACTGTTTTTT. It codes for CASSLDFMPKKLFF. The V and J genes are TRBV7-9 and TRBJ1-4; D ambiguous. This CDR3 spans 14 amino acids. The V and J ends lost 3 bases and 9 bases respectively, with 14 bases between them. CDR1 and CDR2 from the germline V gene are SEHNR and FQNEAQ (reference sequence).